The 24 T cell receptor beta chains listed next were all sequenced from one sample in a study of blood T cell repertoires in COVID-19. Clones were read by immunoSEQ multiplex PCR, and TCRdb kept only the in-frame ones, dropping some. The data show under 250,000 clones, around 80% seen once. The material sequenced was peripheral blood. The receptors here all came from an older woman who had recovered from COVID-19.

V is TRBV7-8 and J is TRBJ1-5; D is unresolved. The V and J ends lost 1 base and 4 bases respectively, with 14 bases between them. Germline V gene data show CDR1 as SGHVS and CDR2 as FQNEAQ. CDR3 length: 16 amino acids. CDR3 amino acids: CASSLGFSGYNQPQHF. The CDR3 coding sequence is TGTGCCAGCAGCTTAGGTTTTTCGGGTTATAATCAGCCCCAGCATTTT.

The chain is built from TRBV4-2 and TRBJ2-1; tentatively, D is TRBD2 (7 bases). Germline CDR1 reads LGHNA; CDR2 reads YNFKEQ. The V and J ends lost 0 bases and 7 bases respectively, with 19 bases between them. The CDR3 totals 17 residues. CDR3: CASSQDRARGGPNEQFF. CDR3 sequence (DNA): TGTGCCAGCAGCCAAGATAGGGCGAGGGGGGGCCCTAATGAGCAGTTCTTC.

This chain uses TRBV29-1 with TRBJ2-1; TRBD2 aligns across 8 bases. The CDR3 contains 13 residues. V dropped 4 bases and J dropped 7; count of bases not matched to a gene: 6. Looked up from germline, CDR1 is SQVTM and CDR2 is ANQGSEA. The CDR3 nucleotides read TGCAGCGTTGCCAGCGGGGGAGTGAATGAGCAGTTCTTC. It translates to CSVASGGVNEQFF.

The CDR3 nucleotides read TGTGCCAGCAGCCCCCGGTGGGGGGTGGGGACTGAAGCTTTCTTT. Amino acids: CASSPRWGVGTEAFF. V is TRBV5-6 and J is TRBJ1-1; tentatively, D is TRBD1 (5 bases). Germline V gives CDR1 SGHDT, CDR2 YYEEEE. Trimming shortened V by 4 bases and J by 5 bases, and 18 bases separated the two germline ends. This CDR3 region has 15 residues.

Only one count was recorded for this clone. The chain has TRBV19 and TRBJ1-6, with 9 bases fitting TRBD1. Germline trimming cut 6 bases from V and 3 bases from J; bases unmatched to any gene: 0. Germline assignment: CDR1 LNHDA and CDR2 SQIVND (reference sequence). This CDR3 region has 14 residues. CDR3 region: CASRTGGYNSPLHF. The CDR3 DNA reads TGTGCCAGTAGGACAGGGGGCTATAATTCACCCCTCCACTTT.

The CDR3 DNA reads as TGTGCCAGCAGCCAAGATTCAGGAGGGGCTGGAAACACCATATATTTT. It encodes CASSQDSGGAGNTIYF. The chain carries TRBV3-1 (or the pseudogene TRBV3-2) and TRBJ1-3; D is possibly TRBD1 (5 bases). The V end lost 0 bases, the J end lost 2 bases, and 11 bases lay between the germline ends. This CDR3 region has 16 residues. Germline CDR1 and CDR2: LGHDT and YNNKEL (reference sequence).

V is TRBV12-3 or TRBV12-4 and J is TRBJ1-2; a possible D gene is TRBD1 (5 bases). V gave up 3 bases and J gave up 7 bases, with 9 bases separating them. The length of the CDR3 is 12 residues. This chain's CDR3 is CASSFQGGGYTF. CDR3 nucleotide sequence: TGTGCCAGCAGTTTTCAGGGTGGTGGCTACACCTTC.

J is TRBJ1-6 and V is TRBV3-1 (or the pseudogene TRBV3-2); TRBD1 is a possible D gene (6 bases). There are 17 residues in the CDR3. Germline V CDR1 and CDR2: LGHDT, YNNKEL (reference sequence). V was clipped by 0 bases and J by 7 bases, with 16 bases between them. DNA for the CDR3: TGTGCCAGCAGCCAAGAGGGGGGGGGCGGCTGGAATTCACCCCTCCACTTT. This sequence encodes CASSQEGGGGWNSPLHF.

The gene calls are TRBV19 and TRBJ1-2; the D gene is possibly TRBD1 (5 bases). The length of the CDR3 is 13 residues. CDR1 LNHDA and CDR2 SQIVND come from the germline V gene (reference sequence). Trimming took 1 base from V and 8 from J, leaving 11 bases between them. For the CDR3, the DNA is TGTGCCAGTAGTATAGTAACAGGCAGGGGCTACACCTTC. Protein sequence: CASSIVTGRGYTF.

In its sample, this clone was seen a few times. The V call is TRBV19, the J call TRBJ1-5; 9 nucleotides match TRBD1. The CDR3 extends over 17 amino acids. Germline trimming cut 1 base from V and 5 bases from J; bases unmatched to any gene: 9. Looked up from germline, CDR1 is LNHDA and CDR2 is SQIVND (reference sequence). The CDR3 bases are TGTGCCAGTAGTATAGTGAGCCGGGACAGGGACTATCAGCCCCAGCATTTT. Translation: CASSIVSRDRDYQPQHF.

This chain uses TRBV18 with TRBJ2-3; 8 bases fit TRBD1. V dropped 2 bases and J dropped 2; count of bases not matched to a gene: 15. CDR3 length: 19 amino acids. The germline CDR1 and CDR2 sequences are KGHSH and LQKENI. The CDR3 region has the DNA TGTGCCAGCTCACCAAGAGGGGGACAGGCAGATACGCACACAGATACGCAGTATTTT. Its protein product is CASSPRGGQADTHTDTQYF.

The chain joins TRBV19 to TRBJ2-7; a possible D gene is TRBD1 (6 bases). Germline V CDR1 and CDR2: LNHDA, SQIVND (reference sequence). CDR3 length: 13 amino acids. Deletions cut 4 bases from V and 2 bases from J, with 9 bases between. The CDR3 region has the DNA TGTGCCAGTAGTACCGGACAGACCTACGAGCAGTACTTC. Translating gives CASSTGQTYEQYF.

The chain recombines TRBV16 with TRBJ1-1; unclear D gene. Deletions cut 0 bases from V and 1 base from J, with 6 bases between. CDR3 length: 14 amino acids. Germline-derived CDR1 and CDR2 are KGHSY and FQNENV. This CDR3 is CASSQSPGNTEAFF. CDR3 DNA: TGTGCCAGCAGCCAATCCCCGGGGAACACTGAAGCTTTCTTT.

This rearrangement joins TRBV10-1 to TRBJ2-1; maybe TRBD2 (6 bases). The CDR3 covers 14 residues. From germline, CDR1 is WNHNN and CDR2 SYGVQD (reference sequence). V was trimmed by 0 bases and J by 5 bases, leaving 8 bases between them. The CDR3 region is CASSESGGDNEQFF. CDR3 bases: TGCGCCAGCAGTGAGTCGGGGGGAGACAATGAGCAGTTCTTC.

The rearrangement links TRBV5-6 to TRBJ2-5; TRBD2 aligns across 9 bases. This CDR3 spans 13 amino acids. Trimming cost V 4 bases and J 3 bases; bases outside gene matches: 1. Germline CDR1 SGHDT, CDR2 YYEEEE. The chain's CDR3 is CASSRLAEETQYF. The CDR3 coding sequence is TGTGCCAGCAGCCGACTAGCGGAAGAGACCCAGTACTTC.

This chain joins TRBV29-1 and TRBJ1-5; D is perhaps TRBD1 (5 bases). Trimming pared 7 bases from V and 4 bases from J, leaving 14 bases between. The CDR3 sequence is 13 residues long. Germline loops: CDR1 SQVTM, CDR2 ANQGSEA. DNA for the CDR3: TGCAGCGGCTCTTGGGGCCCTAATCAGCCCCAGCATTTT. Translation gives CSGSWGPNQPQHF.

This clone was counted only a few times. The chain is built from TRBV7-9 and TRBJ2-2, with TRBD1 identical over 8 bases. V trimming: 10 bases; J trimming: 6 bases; junction bases outside the gene matches: 10. CDR1 is SEHNR and CDR2 is FQNEAQ in the germline V gene (reference sequence). The CDR3 contains 14 residues. In nucleotides, the CDR3 is TGTGCCACCTCGGACAGGGTTTTCTCCGGGGAGCTGTTTTTT. Its translation: CATSDRVFSGELFF.

The chain carries TRBV9 and TRBJ1-3; D uncertain. The germline V gene has CDR1 SGDLS and CDR2 YYNGEE. The CDR3 covers 15 residues. V dropped 4 bases and J dropped 0 bases, with 11 bases sitting between them. Written as DNA, the CDR3 is TGTGCCAGCAGCTCTGGCTCAGACTCTGGAAACACCATATATTTT. Its protein product is CASSSGSDSGNTIYF.

The CDR3 here is CASSTTGFPTNEKLFF. CDR3 nucleotides: TGTGCCAGCAGCACAACAGGTTTTCCAACTAATGAAAAACTGTTTTTT. The chain uses TRBV28 and TRBJ1-4, with D perhaps TRBD1 (5 bases). The CDR3 loop spans 16 amino acids. V was clipped by 6 bases and J by 0 bases, with 14 bases between them. CDR1 is MDHEN and CDR2 is SYDVKM in the germline V gene.

This clone was seen a few times. The V and J genes are TRBV27 and TRBJ2-6; D might be TRBD2 (6 bases). The V and J ends lost 10 bases and 0 bases respectively, with 10 bases between them. The CDR3 sequence is 14 residues long. Germline V gene data show CDR1 as MNHEY and CDR2 as SMNVEV (reference sequence). DNA of the CDR3: TGTGCCACCCTGGACTACTCTGGGGCCAACGTCCTGACTTTC. Its translation is CATLDYSGANVLTF.

The rearrangement links TRBV7-8 to TRBJ2-5, with 9 bases aligning to TRBD1. The ends lost 6 bases at V and 9 bases at J; junction bases unmatched: 23. In germline, CDR1 is SGHVS, CDR2 FQNEAQ. CDR3 length: 18 amino acids. The CDR3 is CASSYGTGTYWPRAAQYF. The CDR3, as DNA: TGTGCCAGCAGTTACGGGACAGGGACTTATTGGCCAAGGGCGGCCCAGTACTTC.

This sequence joins TRBV6-5 and TRBJ1-1; D gene ambiguous. The CDR3 is made up of 13 amino acids. V lost 7 bases and J lost 7, with 16 bases in between. From germline, CDR1 is MNHEY and CDR2 SVGAGI. CDR3 region: CASTPGATGEAFF. As DNA, the CDR3 is TGTGCCAGCACCCCCGGTGCCACCGGTGAAGCTTTCTTT.

The J gene is TRBJ2-1, the V gene TRBV30; perhaps TRBD1 as D (6 bases). This CDR3 is built from 13 residues. With 4 bases removed from V and 12 bases from J, the gap between germline ends came to 19 bases. Germline V gene data show CDR1 as GTSNPN and CDR2 as SVGIG (reference sequence). Here the CDR3 reads CAWNLPGRGRQFF. The CDR3 DNA reads as TGTGCCTGGAACCTCCCGGGCAGGGGACGGCAGTTCTTC.

The chain links TRBV18 to TRBJ2-7, with 14 bases fitting TRBD2. The germline V gene encodes CDR1 KGHSH and CDR2 LQKENI. The CDR3 spans 16 residues. The V segment lost 3 bases and the J segment 5 bases; nucleotides outside the gene matches: 6. CDR3 loop: CASSPRLAGGIDEQYF. The CDR3 DNA is TGTGCCAGCTCACCGAGACTAGCGGGGGGGATCGACGAGCAGTACTTC.